This passage covers 28 T cell receptor beta chains from one sample sequenced in a study of T cells in women clearing cervical HPV infection. Here immunoSEQ multiplex PCR was the method, and the copy in TCRdb shows in-frame clones only, minus some. The specimen's table records 31,000 or so clones. The sequencing sample was made of blood buffy coat. These receptors originate from a woman aged 18 to 75 with a cervical HPV16 infection that either progressed to CIN3+ or cleared (not recorded which).

On this clone itself: The missing CDR3 end, 3 residues past where the read stops, is filled in from the germline J gene. The chain employs TRBV6-2 or TRBV6-3 and TRBJ2-5, with 7 positions matching TRBD1. The CDR3 loop spans 14 amino acids. Germline loops: CDR1 MNHEY, CDR2 SVGEGT. V was pared by 6 bases and J by 5 bases, with 9 bases of the junction left unmatched. The DNA read from the CDR3 is TGTGCCAGCAGCCGAATAGGGGGCGGGGAGACC. Translated: CASSRIGGGET. Given in full, the CDR3 is CASSRIGGGETQYF.

Details on this clone: With the read ending 3 residues before the CDR3 end, the germline J gene is used to fill in that end. The chain carries TRBV20-1 and TRBJ2-5, with 9 positions matching TRBD2. From germline, CDR1 is DFQATT and CDR2 SNEGSKA (reference sequence). J was trimmed by 5 bases and V by 3 bases; bases with no gene match: 7. This CDR3 is 14 amino acids long. The sequenced CDR3 bases are TGCAGTGCTAGGACTAGCGGAAAGGGGGAGACC. Its protein product is CSARTSGKGET. The full CDR3 reads CSARTSGKGETQYF.

A note on this clone: The read finishes 3 residues shy of the CDR3 end, and the germline J gene is used to complete it. J is TRBJ1-6 and V is TRBV6-2 or TRBV6-3; D might be TRBD1 (5 bases). Germline V lookup: CDR1 MNHEY, CDR2 SVGEGT. The CDR3 covers 13 residues. The ends were cut back, 7 bases at V and 7 bases at J, with 11 bases in the middle. CDR3 residues: CASTSRGNSPLHF. CDR3 bases read: TGTGCCAGCACAAGCCGGGGGAATTCACCC.

Notes on this clone: The CDR3 end lies 3 residues beyond the end of the read and is filled in from the germline J gene. The J gene is TRBJ2-5, the V gene TRBV4-1, with 14 bases aligning to TRBD2. After removal of 4 bases from V and 3 bases from J, the junction contained 7 bases not matched to a gene. This CDR3 contains 17 residues. Per the germline V gene, CDR1 is MGHRA and CDR2 is YSYEKL. The covered CDR3 bases are TGCGCCAGCAGCCCCGGACTAGCGGGGGGCCCCAAAGAGACC. Residues: CASSPGLAGGPKET. The full-length CDR3 reads as CASSPGLAGGPKETQYF.

A word on this clone: From the germline J gene comes the end of the CDR3, since the read stops 3 residues before it. The rearrangement joins TRBV20-1 to TRBJ2-5; D may be TRBD2 (6 bases). The V end was cut by 0 bases, the J end by 3 bases, with 14 bases between. Per the germline V gene, CDR1 is DFQATT and CDR2 is SNEGSKA (reference sequence). The CDR3 consists of 15 residues. The CDR3 loop is CSARDLRASEETQYF. CDR3 DNA, as far as it was read: TGCAGTGCTAGAGATCTTCGGGCTAGCGAAGAGACC.

Points on this clone: The read halts 3 residues ahead of the CDR3 end, with the missing end drawn from the germline J gene. J is TRBJ1-1 and V is TRBV7-3, with D hard to call. Germline V CDR1 and CDR2: SGHTA, FQGTGA. The germline V and J ends were trimmed by 4 bases and 5 bases, with 14 bases remaining between them. This CDR3 has 14 residues. The covered CDR3 bases are TGTGCCAGCAGCTCGAAGGGTTCGAGTACTGAA. Protein product: CASSSKGSSTE. The CDR3 as a whole reads CASSSKGSSTEAFF.

Concerning this clone itself: The CDR3 is cut off 3 residues early in the read; its end comes from the germline J gene. This chain connects TRBV4-1 to TRBJ2-2; tentative D call: TRBD2 (6 bases). Trimming pared 1 base from V and 1 base from J, leaving 13 bases between. The germline V gene encodes CDR1 MGHRA and CDR2 YSYEKL. This CDR3 contains 17 residues. CDR3 DNA (partial): TGCGCCAGCAGCCAAGTTGGGGGGAGATTGAACACCGGGGAG. Translating it yields CASSQVGGRLNTGE. The full CDR3 protein is CASSQVGGRLNTGELFF.

As regards this clone: Read data end 3 residues before the CDR3 end; the end is taken from the germline J gene. This chain connects TRBV12-3 or TRBV12-4 to TRBJ2-7; 7 positions agree with TRBD2. With V trimmed by 6 bases and J by 0 bases, 8 bases remained unmatched. CDR3 length: 15 amino acids. CDR3 DNA (partial): TGTGCCAGCAGCCAGGGAGGGTTGAGCTCCTACGAG. It codes for CASSQGGLSSYE. The entire CDR3 protein is CASSQGGLSSYEQYF.

Remarks on this clone: The read is 3 residues too short to cover the CDR3 end, so that end is filled in from the germline J gene. This sequence joins TRBV5-4 and TRBJ1-1; no clear D. The CDR3 consists of 14 residues. Germline V CDR1 and CDR2: SGHNT, YYREEE (reference sequence). Trimming took off 0 bases at V and 1 base at J, with 7 bases between the two ends. Here the CDR3 reads CASSLGSRNTEAFF. CDR3 DNA, as far as it was read: TGTGCCAGCAGCTTGGGTAGCAGGAACACTGAA. The full variable domain, in which reference TRBV5-4 and TRBJ1-1 provide the parts outside the CDR3, is ETGVTQSPTHLIKTRGQQVTLRCSSQSGHNTVSWYQQALGQGPQFIFQYYREEENGRGNFPPRFSGLQFPNYSSELNVNALELDDSALYLCASSLGSRNTEAFFGQGTRLTVV.

Concerning this clone: The read terminates 3 residues ahead of where the CDR3 ends, so the germline J gene completes it. V gene TRBV19 combines with J gene TRBJ2-1; 7 positions agree with TRBD2. The CDR3 is made up of 15 amino acids. Germline V gene lookup returns CDR1 LNHDA and CDR2 SQIVND (reference sequence). J gave up 8 bases and V 3 bases, and 10 bases lay outside the gene matches. The part of the CDR3 DNA that was read is TGTGCCAGTAGTATGGGGGGGAGGATTTCGGATGAG. This encodes CASSMGGRISDE. The complete CDR3 reads CASSMGGRISDEQFF.

As regards this clone: The sequence runs out 3 residues before the end of the CDR3; the remainder is reconstructed from the germline J gene. V is TRBV14 and J is TRBJ1-1; unclear D gene. Trimming pared 3 bases from V and 4 bases from J, leaving 9 bases between. This CDR3 contains 13 residues. Germline V gene data show CDR1 as SGHDN and CDR2 as FVKESK. The covered CDR3 bases are TGTGCCAGCAGCCAGCTCACATCCACTGAA. Amino acid sequence: CASSQLTSTE. The full CDR3 protein reads CASSQLTSTEAFF.

Worth noting for this clone: The read stops 3 residues short of the end of the CDR3; the missing end is completed from the germline J gene. The V gene is TRBV6-2 or TRBV6-3, the J gene TRBJ2-5; the match to TRBD1 covers 9 bases. Germline V gives CDR1 MNHEY, CDR2 SVGEGT. There are 16 residues in the CDR3. Trimming cost V 5 bases and J 0 bases; bases outside gene matches: 7. CDR3 amino acids: CASSPGTGTYQETQYF. The CDR3 bases that were read are TGTGCCAGCAGTCCCGGGACAGGGACGTACCAAGAGACC.

On this clone itself: The sequenced fragment ends 3 residues before the CDR3 boundary, so the rest is inferred from the germline J gene. The gene calls are TRBV23-1 and TRBJ1-2, with D possibly matching TRBD1 (6 bases). TRBV23-1 is noted as an ORF with a role that remains uncertain. Trimming pared 2 bases from V and 4 bases from J, leaving 20 bases between. CDR3 size: 17 residues. The part of the CDR3 DNA that was read is TGCGCCAGCAGTCAAAAGGTCGCAGGGGCCTCCTTCTATGGC. This codes for CASSQKVAGASFYG. The full CDR3 protein reads CASSQKVAGASFYGYTF.

On this clone itself: The read ends 3 residues shy of where the CDR3 ends; the end is completed using the germline J gene. Within the sample, other DNA sequences also encode this same CDR3. The J gene is TRBJ1-1, the V gene TRBV18; tentative D call: TRBD1 (6 bases). Per germline, CDR1 KGHSH and CDR2 LQKENI. The CDR3 is 18 residues long. The sequenced CDR3 bases are TGTGCCAGCTCACGCGGACAGCAAGGGACTAGCGGGAGCAATGAG. Protein sequence: CASSRGQQGTSGSNE. The whole CDR3 is CASSRGQQGTSGSNEAFF.

Comment on this clone: The CDR3 is cut off 3 residues early in the read; its end comes from the germline J gene. The same CDR3 is also encoded by other DNA sequences in this sample. The rearrangement joins TRBV29-1 to TRBJ1-1, with TRBD1 as a possible D gene (6 bases). This CDR3 has 14 residues. V lost 5 bases to trimming and J lost 4 bases, with 17 bases between them. CDR1 and CDR2 (germline): SQVTM, ANQGSEA. CDR3 amino acids: CSVMGRGGVTEAFF. The CDR3 bases that were read are TGCAGCGTTATGGGGAGGGGGGGCGTCACTGAA.

As concerns this clone: The read stops 3 residues short of the end of the CDR3; the missing end is completed from the germline J gene. The V gene is TRBV7-2, the J gene TRBJ2-5, with D possibly TRBD2 on 6 matching bases. Germline CDR1 is SGHTA and CDR2 is FQGNSA. CDR3 length: 14 residues. Trimming pared 1 base from V and 5 bases from J, leaving 11 bases between. CDR3 region: CASSLVRGSETQYF. The sequenced part of the CDR3 DNA is TGTGCCAGCAGCTTAGTGCGGGGCTCGGAGACC.

Concerning this clone: The read stops 3 residues short of the end of the CDR3; the missing end is completed from the germline J gene. The V call is TRBV19, the J call TRBJ2-5, with TRBD2 matching 9 bases. Germline CDR1 reads LNHDA; CDR2 reads SQIVND (reference sequence). Trimming took 1 base from V and 5 from J; bases not matched to a gene: 5. The CDR3 has 15 amino acids. The CDR3 spells CASSIGGLAGETQYF. The covered CDR3 bases are TGTGCCAGTAGTATAGGAGGGCTAGCGGGGGAGACC.

CDR3 DNA (partial): TGTGCCAGCTCACCACTTGGGACAGCAAACTACGAG. Translating gives CASSPLGTANYE. The full CDR3 reads CASSPLGTANYEQYF. The chain uses TRBV18 and TRBJ2-7; 7 bases are a match to TRBD1. The read ends 3 residues early relative to the CDR3; the germline J gene fills the gap. This CDR3 spans 15 amino acids. Unmatched junction bases numbered 6, after V lost 1 base and J lost 3 bases. Germline loops: CDR1 KGHSH, CDR2 LQKENI. Based on the CDR3 plus reference TRBV18 and TRBJ2-7, the full variable domain is NAGVMQNPRHLVRRRGQEARLRCSPMKGHSHVYWYRQLPEEGLKFMVYLQKENIIDESGMPKERFSAEFPKEGPSILRIQQVVRGDSAAYFCASSPLGTANYEQYFGPGTRLTVT.

Concerning this clone itself: The CDR3 end falls 3 residues outside the read, so it is completed with the germline J gene. This sequence joins TRBV10-2 and TRBJ2-7, with TRBD1 matching over 11 bases. This CDR3 is built from 13 residues. Trimming at V came to 6 bases and at J to 3 bases, leaving 1 base not matched to a gene. Germline CDR1 and CDR2: WSHSY and SAAADI. Incomplete CDR3 DNA: TGCGCCAGCAGCGGGACAGGGGGCTACGAG. Amino acids: CASSGTGGYE. The full CDR3 protein is CASSGTGGYEQYF.

As for this clone: The read falls 3 residues short of the CDR3 end, and the missing part is taken from the germline J gene. The chain employs TRBV7-9 and TRBJ1-1, with D uncertain. V was shortened by 5 bases and J by 6 bases, with 13 bases between the two germline ends. Germline loops: CDR1 SEHNR, CDR2 FQNEAQ (reference sequence). The CDR3 spans 13 residues. The CDR3 loop is CASSLRNTPEAFF. The part of the CDR3 DNA that was read is TGTGCCAGCAGCCTCAGGAATACCCCTGAA.

Turning to this clone: The CDR3 is cut off 3 residues early in the read; its end comes from the germline J gene. The rearrangement joins TRBV20-1 to TRBJ1-2, with a possible D match to TRBD1 (6 bases). V lost 4 bases and J lost 5, with 14 bases in between. Germline loops: CDR1 DFQATT, CDR2 SNEGSKA (reference sequence). The CDR3 covers 13 residues. Partial CDR3 DNA: TGCAGTGCTACCAGAGGGACACCTTATGGC. Translating gives CSATRGTPYG. The whole CDR3 sequence is CSATRGTPYGYTF.

With respect to this clone: The read stops 3 residues short of the end of the CDR3; the missing end is completed from the germline J gene. V usage is TRBV20-1 and J usage is TRBJ1-5; D gene ambiguous. V was pared by 0 bases and J by 3 bases, with 12 bases between. CDR3 length: 15 amino acids. The germline CDR1 and CDR2 sequences are DFQATT and SNEGSKA (reference sequence). CDR3 loop: CSARDRTDYNQPQHF. The CDR3 bases that were read are TGCAGTGCTAGAGATCGAACGGACTACAATCAGCCC.

Comment on this clone: The CDR3 end lies 3 residues beyond the end of the read and is filled in from the germline J gene. The chain links TRBV20-1 to TRBJ1-5; possible D gene TRBD1, 6 bases. The CDR3 consists of 15 residues. Germline V gene sequence: CDR1 DFQATT, CDR2 SNEGSKA (reference sequence). Trimming left V 4 bases short and J 1 base short, with 14 bases between. The covered CDR3 bases are TGCAGTGCTAAGCATGGGACACAGAGCAATCAGCCC. Its protein is CSAKHGTQSNQP. The whole CDR3 is CSAKHGTQSNQPQHF.

Regarding this clone: The DNA ends 3 residues before the CDR3 does, and the rest of the CDR3 is filled in from the germline J gene. The rearrangement joins TRBV29-1 to TRBJ2-5, with TRBD2 as a possible D gene (5 bases). This CDR3 spans 12 amino acids. The germline V and J ends were trimmed by 3 bases and 7 bases, with 12 bases remaining between them. Germline V gene data show CDR1 as SQVTM and CDR2 as ANQGSEA. Partial CDR3 DNA: TGCAGCGTTGACCTTAGCCGGGGGACC. As protein: CSVDLSRGT. The whole CDR3 protein reads CSVDLSRGTQYF.

Note on this clone: The read halts 3 residues ahead of the CDR3 end, with the missing end drawn from the germline J gene. The J gene is TRBJ2-2, the V gene TRBV20-1; no clear D gene. V gave up 4 bases and J gave up 3 bases, with 12 bases separating them. The CDR3 extends over 14 amino acids. Germline V gene sequence: CDR1 DFQATT, CDR2 SNEGSKA (reference sequence). This CDR3 is CSATGRAYTGELFF. CDR3 DNA (partial): TGCAGTGCTACAGGAAGGGCCTACACCGGGGAG.

As to this clone: The CDR3 goes on 3 residues after the read ends, and that part is filled in from the germline J gene. The chain joins TRBV19 to TRBJ2-1, with 14 bases matching TRBD2. This CDR3 comprises 20 residues. After removal of 8 bases from V and 3 bases from J, the junction contained 18 bases not matched to a gene. The V gene's germline CDR1 is LNHDA and CDR2 SQIVND (reference sequence). Incomplete CDR3 DNA: TGTGCCAGTCCCCCTCCGGGACTAGCGGGAGATCGGGATTACTACAATGAG. It is translated as CASPPPGLAGDRDYYNE. The entire CDR3 protein reads CASPPPGLAGDRDYYNEQFF. The whole variable domain, remainder taken from reference TRBV19 and TRBJ2-1, is DGGITQSPKYLFRKEGQNVTLSCEQNLNHDAMYWYRQDPGQGLRLIYYSQIVNDFQKGDIAEGYSVSREKKESFPLTVTSAQKNPTAFYLCASPPPGLAGDRDYYNEQFFGPGTRLTVL.

Comments on this clone: The read stops 3 residues short of the end of the CDR3; the missing end is completed from the germline J gene. V and J are TRBV4-2 and TRBJ2-7; TRBD1 matches 9 bases. Germline CDR1 is LGHNA and CDR2 is YNFKEQ. J gave up 2 bases and V 3 bases, and 5 bases lay outside the gene matches. The CDR3 has 15 residues. The CDR3 DNA, read in part, is TGTGCCAGCAGCCAGGGACAGGGCAGCGCCTACGAG. Encoded protein: CASSQGQGSAYE. The full CDR3 protein reads CASSQGQGSAYEQYF.

Note on this clone: The read ends 3 residues early relative to the CDR3; the germline J gene fills the gap. The chain combines TRBV5-1 with TRBJ1-2; D is undetermined. Trimming pared 0 bases from V and 6 bases from J, leaving 6 bases between. Germline V gives CDR1 SGHRS, CDR2 YFSETQ. The CDR3 spans 12 residues. CDR3 loop: CASSLDGDGYTF. The part of the CDR3 DNA that was read is TGCGCCAGCAGCTTGGACGGGGATGGC.